This TCR beta chain was found in a study of STAT3 mutations in large granular lymphocyte leukemia. Study-wide points: Every T-LGLL patient had at least one immunodominant TCRbeta clonotype.

As regards this clone: Its antigen is unknown.

Only in-frame clones appear in the TCRdb table, and some are missing; sequencing was by immunoSEQ multiplex PCR. The data contain under 20,000 clones, 92% of them singletons. Germline CDR1 MNHEY, CDR2 SMNVEV (reference sequence). The V gene end was trimmed by 5 bases and the J gene end by 3 bases; junction bases not matched to a gene: 12. The CDR3 is made up of 17 amino acids. This receptor was identified in a man between 60 and 75 years old with T-cell large granular lymphocyte leukemia. Some clones in this sample may be carry-over from other donors' samples. The material sequenced was peripheral blood mononuclear cells. The rearrangement joins TRBV27 to TRBJ2-7; 11 positions match TRBD2. Written as DNA, the CDR3 is TGTGCCAGCAGTCCGGGGACTAGCGGAAGAGCTGTCTACGAGCAGTACTTC. Protein product: CASSPGTSGRAVYEQYF.